This T cell receptor (beta chain) is drawn from a study of tumor and adjacent non-tumor tissue in lung cancer. Points from the study as a whole: In normal lung, the top 100 clones were significantly more dominant than in tumor. Tumor tissue had significantly higher TCR diversity than normal lung.

This clonotype has at least ten counts. No antigen is known for it. TCRbeta libraries were built with three rounds of nested PCR, modified from ARM-PCR. Via MiXCR, TCRdb re-called the multiplex PCR reads, giving one row per CDR3 protein. The repertoire includes under 95,000 distinct CDR3 sequences, about 67% of them detected once, and about a sixth sits in the top ten. The length of the CDR3 is 16 residues. V lost 8 bases and J lost 4; bases outside the gene matches: 13. Germline V lookup: CDR1 SEHNR, CDR2 FQNEAQ (reference sequence). The template was RNA from unsorted bulk tissue. This TCR was sampled from a man between 60 and 75 years old with non-small cell lung cancer. The sample was lung tumor tissue. The V and J genes are TRBV7-9 and TRBJ2-3; TRBD2 matches at 9 bases. The CDR3 is CASGHEGSGSADTQYF. Written as DNA, the CDR3 is TGTGCCAGCGGGCATGAGGGTAGCGGGAGTGCAGATACGCAGTATTTT.